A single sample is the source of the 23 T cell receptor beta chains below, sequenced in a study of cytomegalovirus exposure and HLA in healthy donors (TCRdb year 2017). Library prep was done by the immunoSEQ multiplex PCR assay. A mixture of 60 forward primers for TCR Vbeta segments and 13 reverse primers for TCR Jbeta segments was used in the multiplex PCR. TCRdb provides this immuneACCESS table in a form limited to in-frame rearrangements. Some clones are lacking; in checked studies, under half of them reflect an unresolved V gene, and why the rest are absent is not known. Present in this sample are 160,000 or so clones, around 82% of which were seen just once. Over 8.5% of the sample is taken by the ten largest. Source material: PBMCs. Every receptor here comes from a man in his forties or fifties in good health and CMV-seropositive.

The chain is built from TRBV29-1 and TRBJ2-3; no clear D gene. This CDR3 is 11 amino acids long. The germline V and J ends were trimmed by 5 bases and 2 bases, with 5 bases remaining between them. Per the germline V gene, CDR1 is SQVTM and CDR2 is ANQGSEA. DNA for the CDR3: TGCAGCGTTAGCCACACAGATACGCAGTATTTT. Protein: CSVSHTDTQYF.

The DNA for the CDR3 is TGTGCCATCAGTGCGGACAGTTTCCAAGAGACCCAGTACTTC. Translation gives CAISADSFQETQYF. The rearrangement uses TRBV10-3 and TRBJ2-5; TRBD1 is a possible D gene (6 bases). The CDR3 is 14 amino acids. V lost 4 bases and J lost 1, with 10 bases in between. The germline CDR1 and CDR2 sequences are ENHRY and SYGVKD.

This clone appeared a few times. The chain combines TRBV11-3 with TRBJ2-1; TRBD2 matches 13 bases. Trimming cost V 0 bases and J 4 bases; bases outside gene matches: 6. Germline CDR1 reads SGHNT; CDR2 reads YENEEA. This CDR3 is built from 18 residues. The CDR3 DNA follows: TGTGCCAGCAGCTTAGAGGGGACTAGCGGGACCCCTTACAATGAGCAGTTCTTC. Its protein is CASSLEGTSGTPYNEQFF. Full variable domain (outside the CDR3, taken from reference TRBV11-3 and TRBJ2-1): EAGVVQSPRYKIIEKKQPVAFWCNPISGHNTLYWYLQNLGQGPELLIRYENEEAVDDSQLPKDRFSAERLKGVDSTLKIQPAELGDSAVYLCASSLEGTSGTPYNEQFFGPGTRLTVL.

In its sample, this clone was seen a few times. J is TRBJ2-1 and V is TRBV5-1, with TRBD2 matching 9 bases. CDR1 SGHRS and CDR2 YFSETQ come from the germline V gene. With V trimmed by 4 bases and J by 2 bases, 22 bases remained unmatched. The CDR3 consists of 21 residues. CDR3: CASSLPLNVAGADNAYNEQFF. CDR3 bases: TGCGCCAGCAGCCTACCCCTTAATGTAGCGGGGGCGGATAACGCCTACAATGAGCAGTTCTTC.

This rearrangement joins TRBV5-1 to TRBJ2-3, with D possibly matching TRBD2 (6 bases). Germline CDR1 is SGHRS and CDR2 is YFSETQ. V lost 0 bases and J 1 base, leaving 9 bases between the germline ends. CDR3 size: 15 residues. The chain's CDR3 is CASSLGGEGTDTQYF. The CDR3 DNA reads TGCGCCAGCAGCTTGGGAGGGGAGGGCACAGATACGCAGTATTTT. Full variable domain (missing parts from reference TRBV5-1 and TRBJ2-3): KAGVTQTPRYLIKTRGQQVTLSCSPISGHRSVSWYQQTPGQGLQFLFEYFSETQRNKGNFPGRFSGRQFSNSRSEMNVSTLELGDSALYLCASSLGGEGTDTQYFGPGTRLTVL.

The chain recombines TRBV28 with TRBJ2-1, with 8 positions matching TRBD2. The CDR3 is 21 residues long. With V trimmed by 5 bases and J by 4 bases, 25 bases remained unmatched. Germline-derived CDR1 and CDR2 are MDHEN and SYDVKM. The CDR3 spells CASSGLTTSGSTTYQYNEQFF. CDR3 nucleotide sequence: TGTGCCAGCAGTGGCCTAACGACGAGCGGGAGTACCACATACCAATACAATGAGCAGTTCTTC.

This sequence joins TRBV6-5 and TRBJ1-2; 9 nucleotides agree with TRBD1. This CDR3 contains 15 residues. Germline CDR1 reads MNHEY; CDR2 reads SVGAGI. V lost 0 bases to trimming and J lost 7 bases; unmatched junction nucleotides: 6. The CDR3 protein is CASSYSGTGRGGYTF. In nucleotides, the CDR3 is TGTGCCAGCAGTTACTCTGGGACAGGGCGGGGTGGCTACACCTTC.

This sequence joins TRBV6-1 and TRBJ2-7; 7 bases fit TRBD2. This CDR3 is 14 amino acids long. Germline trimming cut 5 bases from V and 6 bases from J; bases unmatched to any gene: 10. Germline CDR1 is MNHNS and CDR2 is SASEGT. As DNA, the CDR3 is TGTGCCAGCAGTCCCGGGGCGGGGGTGGGCGAGCAGTACTTC. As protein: CASSPGAGVGEQYF.

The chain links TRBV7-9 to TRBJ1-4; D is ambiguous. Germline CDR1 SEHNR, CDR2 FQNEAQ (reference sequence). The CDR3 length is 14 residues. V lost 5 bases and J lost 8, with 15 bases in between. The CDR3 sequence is CASSPTESREKLFF. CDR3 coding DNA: TGTGCCAGCAGCCCTACGGAGTCGCGGGAAAAACTGTTTTTT.

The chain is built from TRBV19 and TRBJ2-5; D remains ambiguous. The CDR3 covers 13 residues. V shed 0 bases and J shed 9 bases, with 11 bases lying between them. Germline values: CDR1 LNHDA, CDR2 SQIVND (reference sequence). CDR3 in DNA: TGTGCCAGTAGTATAGACCGGGTCGGGTCCCAGTACTTC. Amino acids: CASSIDRVGSQYF.

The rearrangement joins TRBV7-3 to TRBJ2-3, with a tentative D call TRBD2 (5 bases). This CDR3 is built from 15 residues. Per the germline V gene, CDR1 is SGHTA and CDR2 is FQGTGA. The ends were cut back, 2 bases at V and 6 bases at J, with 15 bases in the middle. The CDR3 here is CASSLGPSEGDTQYF. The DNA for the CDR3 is TGTGCCAGCAGCTTAGGTCCCTCAGAGGGTGATACGCAGTATTTT.

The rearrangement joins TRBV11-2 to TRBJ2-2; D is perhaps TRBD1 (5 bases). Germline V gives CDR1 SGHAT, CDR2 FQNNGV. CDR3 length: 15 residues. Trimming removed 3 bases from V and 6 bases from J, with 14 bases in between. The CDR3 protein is CASSLSWEGAGELFF. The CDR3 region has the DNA TGTGCCAGCAGCTTGAGCTGGGAAGGGGCCGGGGAGCTGTTTTTT.

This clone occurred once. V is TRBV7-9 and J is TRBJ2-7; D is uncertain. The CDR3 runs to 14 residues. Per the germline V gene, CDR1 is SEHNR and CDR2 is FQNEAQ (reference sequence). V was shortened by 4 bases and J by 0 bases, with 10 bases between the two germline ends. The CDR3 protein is CASSSSRSSYEQYF. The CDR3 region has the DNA TGTGCCAGCAGCTCTTCCAGGTCCTCCTACGAGCAGTACTTC. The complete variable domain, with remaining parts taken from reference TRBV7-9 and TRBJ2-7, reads DTGVSQNPRHKITKRGQNVTFRCDPISEHNRLYWYRQTLGQGPEFLTYFQNEAQLEKSRLLSDRFSAERPKGSFSTLEIQRTEQGDSAMYLCASSSSRSSYEQYFGPGTRLTVT.

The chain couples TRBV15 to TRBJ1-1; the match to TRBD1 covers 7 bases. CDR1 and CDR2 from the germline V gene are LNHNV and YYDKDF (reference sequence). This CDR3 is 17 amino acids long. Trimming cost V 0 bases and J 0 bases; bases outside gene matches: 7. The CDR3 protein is CATSRELGQLMNTEAFF. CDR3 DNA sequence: TGTGCCACCAGCAGAGAGTTGGGACAGCTAATGAACACTGAAGCTTTCTTT.

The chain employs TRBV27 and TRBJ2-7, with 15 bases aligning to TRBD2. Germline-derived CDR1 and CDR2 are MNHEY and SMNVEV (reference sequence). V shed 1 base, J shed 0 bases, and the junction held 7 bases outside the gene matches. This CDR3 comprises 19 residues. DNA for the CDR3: TGTGCCAGCAGTTTATTGAGGACTAGCGGGAGGGGGAACTCCTACGAGCAGTACTTC. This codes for CASSLLRTSGRGNSYEQYF.

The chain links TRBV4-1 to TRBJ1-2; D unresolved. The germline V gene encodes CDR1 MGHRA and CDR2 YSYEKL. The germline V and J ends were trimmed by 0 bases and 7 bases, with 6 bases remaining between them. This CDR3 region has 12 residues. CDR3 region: CASSQDMRGYTF. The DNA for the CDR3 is TGCGCCAGCAGCCAAGATATGCGTGGCTACACCTTC.

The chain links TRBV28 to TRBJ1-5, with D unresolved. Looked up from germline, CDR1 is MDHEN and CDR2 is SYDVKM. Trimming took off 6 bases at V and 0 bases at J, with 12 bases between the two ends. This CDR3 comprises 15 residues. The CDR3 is CASRDLASSNQPQHF. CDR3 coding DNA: TGTGCCAGCAGAGATTTAGCATCTAGCAATCAGCCCCAGCATTTT.

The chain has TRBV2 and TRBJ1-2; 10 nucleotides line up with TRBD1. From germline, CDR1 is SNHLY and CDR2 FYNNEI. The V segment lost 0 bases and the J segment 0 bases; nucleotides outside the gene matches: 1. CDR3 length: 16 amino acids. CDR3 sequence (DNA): TGTGCCAGCAGTGAAGCAGGGACAGGGGCTAACTATGGCTACACCTTC. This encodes CASSEAGTGANYGYTF.

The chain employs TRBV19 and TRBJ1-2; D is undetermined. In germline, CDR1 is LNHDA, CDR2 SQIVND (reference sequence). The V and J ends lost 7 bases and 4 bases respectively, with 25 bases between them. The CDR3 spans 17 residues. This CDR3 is CASTISRAPGRGYGYTF. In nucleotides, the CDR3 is TGTGCCAGTACCATTAGTAGGGCTCCCGGACGGGGCTATGGCTACACCTTC.

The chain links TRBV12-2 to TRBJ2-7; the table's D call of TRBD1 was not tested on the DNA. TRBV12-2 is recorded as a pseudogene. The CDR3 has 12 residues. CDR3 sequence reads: CASRLAPTEQYF. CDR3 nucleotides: TGTGCAAGTCGCTTAGCGCCTACAGAACAGTACTTC.

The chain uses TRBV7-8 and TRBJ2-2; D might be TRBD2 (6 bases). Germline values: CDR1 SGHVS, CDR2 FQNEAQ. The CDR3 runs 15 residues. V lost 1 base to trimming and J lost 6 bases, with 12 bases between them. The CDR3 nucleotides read TGTGCCAGCAGCTTAGAGCGGGCGCAAGCCGGGGAGCTGTTTTTT. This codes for CASSLERAQAGELFF.

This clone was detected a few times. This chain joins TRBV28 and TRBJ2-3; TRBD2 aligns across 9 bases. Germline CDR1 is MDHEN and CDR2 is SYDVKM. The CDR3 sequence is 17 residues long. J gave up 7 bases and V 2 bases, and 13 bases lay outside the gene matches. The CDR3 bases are TGTGCCAGCAGTTTACTATTTCGACTAGCGGATGGGAATACGCAGTATTTT. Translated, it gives CASSLLFRLADGNTQYF.

CDR3 sequence (DNA): TGTGCCAGCAGTAAAGGGGGGGTCGTCTACAATGAGCAGTTCTTC. Translated: CASSKGGVVYNEQFF. The chain links TRBV6-6 to TRBJ2-1; perhaps TRBD2 as D (7 bases). V lost 5 bases to trimming and J lost 3 bases, with 14 bases between them. Germline V gene sequence: CDR1 MNHNY, CDR2 SVGAGI (reference sequence). The CDR3 is 15 residues long.